The T cell receptor (beta chain) described here comes from a study of cytomegalovirus exposure and HLA in healthy donors. Looked up from germline, CDR1 is SGHDT and CDR2 is YYEEEE. The CDR3 spans 13 residues. Study-wide results and limits: In the analysis, some V segments, TRBV6-2 and TRBV6-3 included, were excluded as indistinguishable.

Regarding this clone: Its antigen remains unknown.

The PCR employed 60 Vbeta primers together with 13 Jbeta primers. Libraries were prepared by immunoSEQ multiplex PCR; TCRdb keeps only in-frame clonotypes and omits some of them. The data show some 150,000 clones, about 80% seen once. This clonotype was obtained from a male donor in good health and CMV-seronegative. The sample taken for sequencing was PBMCs. V is TRBV5-6 and J is TRBJ2-5; the D is unclear. The J call may not be correct, given that the DNA end is closer to TRBJ2-7. CDR3 region: CASSASLYYEQYF. The CDR3 region has the DNA TGTGCCAGCAGCGCGAGTTTATACTACGAGCAGTACTTC.